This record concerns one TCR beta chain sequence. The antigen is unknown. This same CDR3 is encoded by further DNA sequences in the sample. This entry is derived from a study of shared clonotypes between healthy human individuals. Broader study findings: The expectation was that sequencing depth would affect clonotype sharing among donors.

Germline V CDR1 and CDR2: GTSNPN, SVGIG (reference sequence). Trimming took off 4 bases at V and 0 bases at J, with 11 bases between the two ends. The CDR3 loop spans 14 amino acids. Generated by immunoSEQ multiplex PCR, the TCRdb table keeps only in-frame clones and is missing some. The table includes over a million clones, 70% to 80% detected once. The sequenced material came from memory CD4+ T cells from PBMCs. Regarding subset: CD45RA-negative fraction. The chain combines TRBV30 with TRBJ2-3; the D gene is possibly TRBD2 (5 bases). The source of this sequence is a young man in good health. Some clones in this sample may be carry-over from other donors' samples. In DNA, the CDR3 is TGTGCCTGGATTCCAGGACTCAGCACAGATACGCAGTATTTT. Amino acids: CAWIPGLSTDTQYF. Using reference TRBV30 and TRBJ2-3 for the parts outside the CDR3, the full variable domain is SQTIHQWPATLVQPVGSPLSLECTVEGTSNPNLYWYRQAAGRGLQLLFYSVGIGQISSEVPQNLSASRPQDRQFILSSKKLLLSDSGFYLCAWIPGLSTDTQYFGPGTRLTVL.